These T cell receptor beta chains were read from a single sample in a study of glioma-infiltrating T cells. In TCRdb, the multiplex PCR reads were re-called with MiXCR into one record per CDR3 protein. The table shows around 44,000 distinct CDR3 sequences, with more than 20% occurring only once. Specimen: glioma tissue, nonneoplastic brain tissue, or PBMCs (not recorded which). All receptors come from a human donor with low-grade glioma or glioblastoma, undergoing nonglioma brain surgery, or in good health (not recorded which). Both conserved end residues are part of each CDR3. D genes are given only for firm matches. Some rows have no size entry. The others give once, few or many, or a class for an expanded clone.

d_call: -; v_call: TRBV3-1; j_call: TRBJ2-1; clone_size: few; cdr3_nt: TGTGCCAGCAGCCAAGGTGGGGGATCGCCCTACAATGAGCAGTTCTTC; cdr3_aa: CASSQGGGSPYNEQFF
d_call: TRBD1; v_call: TRBV15; j_call: TRBJ2-3; clone_size: many; cdr3_nt: TGTGCCACCAGCAGGGCCCGGGACAGGGCAACAGATACGCAGTATTTT; cdr3_aa: CATSRARDRATDTQYF
d_call: TRBD1; v_call: TRBV11-2; j_call: TRBJ1-2; clone_size: -; cdr3_nt: TGTGCCAGCAGCTTAGCGGACAGGTCCTATGGCTACACCTTC; cdr3_aa: CASSLADRSYGYTF
d_call: TRBD1; v_call: TRBV28; j_call: TRBJ1-1; clone_size: many; cdr3_nt: TGTGCCAGCAGCCTCACAGGGGACTACACTGAAGCTTTCTTT; cdr3_aa: CASSLTGDYTEAFF
d_call: -; v_call: TRBV29-1; j_call: TRBJ2-5; clone_size: -; cdr3_nt: TGCAGCGTTGACCTGGAGCAGGATGAGACCCAGTACTTC; cdr3_aa: CSVDLEQDETQYF
d_call: -; v_call: TRBV2; j_call: TRBJ1-1; clone_size: many; cdr3_nt: TGTGCCAGCAGTGCTGAGACAGTGTGGGGCACTGAAGCTTTCTTT; cdr3_aa: CASSAETVWGTEAFF
d_call: -; v_call: TRBV24-1; j_call: TRBJ2-1; clone_size: many; cdr3_nt: TGTGCCACCAGTGACCCCCAGATCCTCAATGAGCAGTTCTTC; cdr3_aa: CATSDPQILNEQFF
d_call: TRBD2; v_call: TRBV4-2; j_call: TRBJ2-1; clone_size: -; cdr3_nt: TGTGCCAGCAGCGCGCGCGGGGGGGCCAGAGAGCAGTTCTTC; cdr3_aa: CASSARGGAREQFF
d_call: -; v_call: TRBV5-6; j_call: TRBJ1-5; clone_size: -; cdr3_nt: TGTGCCAGCAGCTCGGAGGGAGTCCCCAATCAGCCCCAGCATTTT; cdr3_aa: CASSSEGVPNQPQHF
d_call: -; v_call: TRBV7-3; j_call: TRBJ2-3; clone_size: many; cdr3_nt: TGTGCCAGCAGCTTAAATCCGTTAGGGACTAGCACAGATACGCAGTATTTT; cdr3_aa: CASSLNPLGTSTDTQYF
d_call: TRBD2; v_call: TRBV25-1; j_call: TRBJ2-1; clone_size: many; cdr3_nt: TGTGCCAGCAGTGCGGCTAGCGGGGGGAGCTCCTCCTACAATGAGCAGTTCTTC; cdr3_aa: CASSAASGGSSSYNEQFF
d_call: -; v_call: TRBV28; j_call: TRBJ2-7; clone_size: many; cdr3_nt: TGTGCCAGCAGTTTGTGGGCCTACGAGCAGTACTTC; cdr3_aa: CASSLWAYEQYF
d_call: -; v_call: TRBV5-8; j_call: TRBJ2-3; clone_size: few; cdr3_nt: TGTGCCAGCAGCTTGGACGGGGGAGGTACGCAGTATTTT; cdr3_aa: CASSLDGGGTQYF
d_call: TRBD1; v_call: TRBV20-1; j_call: TRBJ1-1; clone_size: many; cdr3_nt: TGCAGTGCTAGAGATCGGACAGGCCTTGAAGCTTTCTTT; cdr3_aa: CSARDRTGLEAFF
d_call: TRBD2; v_call: TRBV6-1; j_call: TRBJ2-5; clone_size: medium-sized; cdr3_nt: TGTGCCAGCAGTCAAGGACTAGCGGGGGGTCCCCAAGAGACCCAGTACTTC; cdr3_aa: CASSQGLAGGPQETQYF
d_call: -; v_call: TRBV5-4; j_call: TRBJ2-3; clone_size: many; cdr3_nt: TGTGCCAGCAGCTGGGATCCTTCCACGCAGTATTTT; cdr3_aa: CASSWDPSTQYF
d_call: TRBD2; v_call: TRBV4-2; j_call: TRBJ2-1; clone_size: -; cdr3_nt: TGTTCTAGCAGCCAAGATGGGCTAGCGGGGGAGGAGCAGTTCTTC; cdr3_aa: CSSSQDGLAGEEQFF
d_call: TRBD2; v_call: TRBV2; j_call: TRBJ2-4; clone_size: -; cdr3_nt: TGTGCCAGCTCACCTCTTCGGAGTCTGGGAGGGAGAAAAAACATTCAGTACTTC; cdr3_aa: CASSPLRSLGGRKNIQYF
d_call: -; v_call: TRBV4-1; j_call: TRBJ1-1; clone_size: many; cdr3_nt: TGCGCCAGCAGCCAAGATGAGAGTTCTTACACTGAAGCTTTCTTT; cdr3_aa: CASSQDESSYTEAFF
d_call: -; v_call: TRBV28; j_call: TRBJ2-5; clone_size: many; cdr3_nt: TGTGCCTGCTACAGGAACCAAGAGACCCAGTACTTC; cdr3_aa: CACYRNQETQYF
d_call: -; v_call: TRBV2; j_call: TRBJ1-2; clone_size: -; cdr3_nt: TGTGCCAGCAGTGTAGGACTTGCCAGTATAGTCTATGGCTACACCTTC; cdr3_aa: CASSVGLASIVYGYTF
d_call: -; v_call: TRBV2; j_call: TRBJ2-7; clone_size: many; cdr3_nt: TGTGCCAGCAGTCCTAGGGCTTTTTCCTACGAGCAGTACTTC; cdr3_aa: CASSPRAFSYEQYF
d_call: -; v_call: TRBV24-1; j_call: TRBJ1-2; clone_size: many; cdr3_nt: TGTGCCACCAGTGATTTAACAGCTTATGGCTACACCTTC; cdr3_aa: CATSDLTAYGYTF
d_call: -; v_call: TRBV2; j_call: TRBJ1-2; clone_size: few; cdr3_nt: TGTGCCAGCAGTGGAGTAGGGGTGGATGGCTACACCTTC; cdr3_aa: CASSGVGVDGYTF
d_call: TRBD2; v_call: TRBV5-1; j_call: TRBJ2-3; clone_size: -; cdr3_nt: TGCGCCAGCAGCAACGGACTAGGCACAGATACGCAGTATTTT; cdr3_aa: CASSNGLGTDTQYF